The 20 T cell receptor beta chains reported below all come from one sample, sequenced in a study of identical twins. In TCRdb, the 5' RACE reads were re-called with MiXCR into one record per CDR3 protein. The sample consists of around 490,000 distinct CDR3 sequences, 20% to 25% of them appearing once. The same data also contributed to another study, on yellow fever vaccine responses in identical twins.

Sequenced: CD4+ T cells sorted from blood. These receptor sequences come from a woman between 18 and 29 years old in good health.

This clonotype was seen a handful of times. V usage is TRBV29-1 and J usage is TRBJ2-1, with D perhaps TRBD1 or TRBD2 (5 bases each). CDR3 length equals 14 residues. Per germline, CDR1 SQVTM and CDR2 ANQGSEA. The V and J ends lost 7 bases and 0 bases respectively, with 13 bases between them. The CDR3 region is CSDWDLRSYNEQFF. DNA of the CDR3: TGCAGCGATTGGGACCTCCGCTCCTACAATGAGCAGTTCTTC.

Many counts were recorded for this clonotype. This sequence joins TRBV28 and TRBJ2-7; 10 positions agree with TRBD2. CDR1 is MDHEN and CDR2 is SYDVKM in the germline V gene. The V gene end was trimmed by 3 bases and the J gene end by 2 bases; junction bases not matched to a gene: 1. The CDR3 loop spans 14 amino acids. Here the CDR3 DNA reads TGTGCCAGCAGTTTGAGCGGGAGGGCCTACGAGCAGTACTTC. Its translation is CASSLSGRAYEQYF.

V and J are TRBV12-3 or TRBV12-4 and TRBJ1-5; TRBD1 matches 7 bases. This CDR3 is 15 amino acids long. The junction had 8 bases not matched to a gene; V was cut back by 5 bases and J by 4 bases. The CDR3 DNA reads TGTGCCAGCAGTCCCACAGGGGTTAGAAATCAGCCCCAGCATTTT. Residues: CASSPTGVRNQPQHF.

The sample holds a few counts of this clonotype. The J gene is TRBJ1-1, the V gene TRBV3-1; no clear D gene. V was clipped by 6 bases and J by 3 bases, with 14 bases between them. Germline V CDR1 and CDR2: LGHDT, YNNKEL (reference sequence). This CDR3 contains 14 residues. The DNA for the CDR3 is TGTGCCAGCAGGCACCTCGGGAAGCACACTGAAGCTTTCTTT. This codes for CASRHLGKHTEAFF.

The V gene is TRBV12-3 or TRBV12-4, the J gene TRBJ1-5; D is ambiguous. The CDR3 is 12 amino acids. Deletions cut 1 base from V and 8 bases from J, with 6 bases between. Here the CDR3 reads CASSLVGEPQHF. The CDR3 coding sequence is TGTGCCAGCAGTTTAGTCGGAGAGCCCCAGCATTTT.

The V and J genes are TRBV25-1 and TRBJ2-7; perhaps D is TRBD1 or TRBD2 (5 bases each). The CDR3 has 13 residues. V lost 4 bases, J lost 2 bases, and 9 bases lay in between. The germline gives CDR1 MGHDK, CDR2 SYGVNS. The CDR3 DNA reads TGTGCCAGCAGTGGGGGGTTTACCTACGAGCAGTACTTC. It translates to CASSGGFTYEQYF.

This clonotype appeared a few times. The V gene is TRBV5-1, the J gene TRBJ2-6; 12 bases agree with TRBD2. This CDR3 contains 19 residues. V lost 4 bases and J lost 0; bases outside the gene matches: 8. The germline CDR1 and CDR2 sequences are SGHRS and YFSETQ. CDR3 region: CASSQTSGSSLSGANVLTF. For the CDR3, the DNA is TGCGCCAGCAGCCAGACTAGCGGGAGTTCGCTCTCTGGGGCCAACGTCCTGACTTTC.

In its sample, this clonotype was seen many times. The V and J genes are TRBV29-1 and TRBJ1-1; TRBD1 matches 7 bases. The CDR3 has 12 residues. Looked up from germline, CDR1 is SQVTM and CDR2 is ANQGSEA. V lost 8 bases to trimming and J lost 7 bases; unmatched junction nucleotides: 10. CDR3 amino acids: CSSRQGQLEAFF. Written as DNA, the CDR3 is TGCAGCTCTAGACAGGGCCAGCTTGAAGCTTTCTTT. The full variable domain, with the rest looked up from reference TRBV29-1 and TRBJ1-1, is SAVISQKPSRDICQRGTSLTIQCQVDSQVTMMFWYRQQPGQSLTLIATANQGSEATYESGFVIDKFPISRPNLTFSTLTVSNMSPEDSSIYLCSSRQGQLEAFFGQGTRLTVV.

The CDR3: CASSSDREANYGYTF. The CDR3 DNA follows: TGTGCCAGCAGTTCCGACAGGGAGGCTAACTATGGCTACACCTTC. This chain connects TRBV6-5 to TRBJ1-2, with 7 bases aligning to TRBD1. The ends lost 4 bases at V and 0 bases at J; junction bases unmatched: 5. The germline V gene encodes CDR1 MNHEY and CDR2 SVGAGI. This CDR3 is built from 15 residues.

This clonotype was recorded a few times. This chain links TRBV3-1 with TRBJ2-1, with TRBD2 as a possible D gene (6 bases). The CDR3 contains 15 residues. Trimming took off 1 base at V and 2 bases at J, with 9 bases between the two ends. Germline-derived CDR1 and CDR2 are LGHDT and YNNKEL (reference sequence). The CDR3 DNA reads TGTGCCAGCAGCCAAGGCCGGGGGACCTACAATGAGCAGTTCTTC. It codes for CASSQGRGTYNEQFF.

This clonotype was seen a handful of times. The genes are TRBV5-1 and TRBJ2-5; tentatively, D is TRBD1 (7 bases). The germline V gene encodes CDR1 SGHRS and CDR2 YFSETQ. The CDR3 contains 14 residues. Trimming removed 1 base from V and 5 bases from J, with 12 bases in between. The CDR3 DNA follows: TGCGCCAGCAGCTTGCACGCAGGGGGGGAGACCCAGTACTTC. This translates into CASSLHAGGETQYF.

The rearrangement uses TRBV7-9 and TRBJ1-1, with TRBD1 identical over 10 bases. CDR1 and CDR2 (germline): SEHNR, FQNEAQ (reference sequence). This CDR3 has 14 residues. The J segment lost 4 bases and the V segment lost 8 bases, leaving 7 bases of the junction unmatched. The CDR3 here is CASRGQGQGTEAFF. For the CDR3, the DNA is TGTGCCAGCCGGGGACAGGGGCAGGGCACTGAAGCTTTCTTT.

A remark on this clonotype: Compared with germline, one end of the junction differs, possibly owing to a read error. This chain joins TRBV5-5 and TRBJ2-1; D is ambiguous. CDR1 is SGHKS, CDR2 YYEKEE, per germline (reference sequence). CDR3 length equals 16 residues. This chain's CDR3 is CAGSLGMESAVNEQFF. The DNA for the CDR3 is TGTGCCGGCAGCTTGGGAATGGAGAGCGCGGTGAATGAGCAGTTCTTC.

Comment on this clonotype: With a much larger clone just one base away, this may be a read error. V is TRBV5-4 and J is TRBJ2-1, with D perhaps TRBD1 (6 bases). The CDR3 sequence is 17 residues long. Germline V gene sequence: CDR1 SGHNT, CDR2 YYREEE (reference sequence). Trimming pared 1 base from V and 4 bases from J, leaving 18 bases between. The CDR3 loop is CASSLRTRTVRYNEQFF. The DNA for the CDR3 is TGTGCCAGCAGCTTGAGGACCCGGACAGTCCGTTACAATGAGCAGTTCTTC.

This clonotype was picked up a small number of times. The chain links TRBV11-2 to TRBJ2-4, with TRBD1 as a possible D gene (8 bases). Looked up from germline, CDR1 is SGHAT and CDR2 is FQNNGV. CDR3 length equals 16 residues. The germline V and J ends were trimmed by 5 bases and 2 bases, with 16 bases remaining between them. The CDR3 sequence is CASSHYRGGTKNIQYF. For the CDR3, the DNA is TGTGCCAGCAGCCACTACAGGGGGGGGACCAAAAACATTCAGTACTTC.

This chain uses TRBV28 with TRBJ2-2, with TRBD1 identical over 8 bases. Trimming removed 5 bases from V and 0 bases from J; junction bases left unmatched: 8. From germline, CDR1 is MDHEN and CDR2 SYDVKM. This CDR3 spans 17 amino acids. The CDR3 DNA sequence: TGTGCCAGCAGTCGCTCGACAGGGGCAGCGAACACCGGGGAGCTGTTTTTT. Encoded protein: CASSRSTGAANTGELFF. The full variable domain, with the rest looked up from reference TRBV28 and TRBJ2-2, is DVKVTQSSRYLVKRTGEKVFLECVQDMDHENMFWYRQDPGLGLRLIYFSYDVKMKEKGDIPEGYSVSREKKERFSLILESASTNQTSMYLCASSRSTGAANTGELFFGEGSRLTVL.

This clonotype has a count of ten or more. CDR3 in amino acids: CASSFRTDRTDTQYF. The CDR3 bases are TGCGCCAGCAGCTTTCGGACAGATCGCACAGATACGCAGTATTTT. This chain links TRBV5-1 with TRBJ2-3; tentatively, D is TRBD1 (6 bases). Between the trimmed V and J ends, which lost 2 bases and 1 base, there was a span of 11 bases. CDR3 length: 15 residues. Germline CDR1 reads SGHRS; CDR2 reads YFSETQ.

This rearrangement joins TRBV5-1 to TRBJ1-5; D is uncertain. This CDR3 comprises 14 residues. Germline CDR1 reads SGHRS; CDR2 reads YFSETQ. The V and J ends lost 4 bases and 5 bases respectively, with 13 bases between them. CDR3 protein: CASSTGNPDQPQHF. The DNA for the CDR3 is TGCGCCAGCAGCACGGGAAACCCCGATCAGCCCCAGCATTTT.

In this sample, this clonotype turned up a few times. The chain links TRBV5-1 to TRBJ1-2, with D perhaps TRBD1 (6 bases). V dropped 0 bases and J dropped 5 bases, with 14 bases sitting between them. The germline V gene encodes CDR1 SGHRS and CDR2 YFSETQ. This CDR3 has 15 residues. The CDR3: CASSLDGGQGYGYTF. CDR3 DNA: TGCGCCAGCAGCTTGGACGGGGGGCAAGGTTATGGCTACACCTTC.

The V call is TRBV20-1, the J call TRBJ2-3; 11 bases match TRBD2. With V trimmed by 3 bases and J by 3 bases, 2 bases remained unmatched. Germline CDR1 and CDR2: DFQATT and SNEGSKA (reference sequence). The CDR3 is 14 amino acids. CDR3 sequence: CSASPSGRTDTQYF. In DNA form, the CDR3 reads TGCAGTGCTAGCCCTAGCGGGAGGACAGATACGCAGTATTTT.